This is a list of T cell receptor beta chains from one sample in a study of cytomegalovirus exposure and HLA in healthy donors. Here immunoSEQ multiplex PCR was the method, and the copy in TCRdb shows in-frame clones only, minus some. Among about 200,000 clones listed, roughly 80% were seen once. The sequenced material came from PBMCs. The receptors come from a woman aged 25 to 39 in good health and CMV-seronegative. CDR3s include the opening cysteine and the closing phenylalanine or tryptophan. Fields, in order: clone size, J gene, V gene, CDR3 length, D gene, CDR3 DNA, CDR3 protein. The D gene is left open where the match is weak. Size is omitted from some rows. Given values are once, few, many or a class for expanded clones.

>-|TRBJ1-2|TRBV5-7|14|TRBD1
TGTGCCAGCAGTCGTATAACAGGGGGCTATGGCTACCCCTTC
CASSRITGGYGYPF
>-|TRBJ2-2|TRBV15|15|TRBD2
TGTGCCACCAGCAGCGGACTAGTGTCCACCGGGGAGCTGTTTTTT
CATSSGLVSTGELFF
>-|TRBJ2-7|TRBV27|16|TRBD2
TGTGCCAGCAGTTTTATCGGCGGGAGCTCTTCCTACGAGCAGTACTTC
CASSFIGGSSSYEQYF
>few|TRBJ2-7|TRBV29-1|17|TRBD2
TGCAGCGTTGAGGGACTAGCGGGAGAGGTCGGAGGCCTCGAGCAGTACTTC
CSVEGLAGEVGGLEQYF
>once|TRBJ1-3|TRBV18|16|-
TGTGCCAGCTCACCGCCCAGGTCATACTCTGGAAACACCATATATTTT
CASSPPRSYSGNTIYF
>-|TRBJ2-3|TRBV7-9|17|TRBD2
TGTGCCAGCAGTCACACTGAGGGACTAGATTACACAGATACGCAGTATTTT
CASSHTEGLDYTDTQYF
>-|TRBJ2-7|TRBV28|12|-
TGTGCCAGCAGTTCGACAGCCTACGAGCAGTACTTC
CASSSTAYEQYF
>-|TRBJ2-5|TRBV6-1|15|TRBD2
TGTGCCAGCAGAGTTAGACTAGCGGGAGAAGAGACCCAGTACTTC
CASRVRLAGEETQYF
>once|TRBJ2-2|TRBV2|17|-
TGTGCCAGCAGGGACCCGAGACAGTCCGCGAACACCGGGGAGCTGTTTTTT
CASRDPRQSANTGELFF
>-|TRBJ1-5|TRBV28|12|-
TGTGCCAGCAGTTTAGACAGGCGTCCTCAGCATTTT
CASSLDRRPQHF
>-|TRBJ1-2|TRBV18|14|-
TGTGCCAGCTCACCACCAAGCAATCGGGATGGCTACACCTTC
CASSPPSNRDGYTF
>few|TRBJ1-4|TRBV5-6|14|-
TGTGCCAGCAGCCTCTGGACGGCGGGGGAAAAACTGTTTTTT
CASSLWTAGEKLFF
>-|TRBJ2-7|TRBV7-8|17|TRBD2
TGTGCCAGCAGCCCTCGACTAGCGGGGGGATTAACCTACGAGCAGTACTTC
CASSPRLAGGLTYEQYF
>few|TRBJ1-1|TRBV18|14|-
TGTGCCAGCTCTCCCCTAGGTGGCGAAGGCGAAGCTTTCTTT
CASSPLGGEGEAFF
>-|TRBJ1-1|TRBV6-1|12|-
TGTGCCAGCAGCACAGGATACACTGAAGCTTTCTTT
CASSTGYTEAFF
>-|TRBJ1-3|TRBV5-5|12|-
TGTGCCAGCAGCTTGATTACGGACACCATATATTTT
CASSLITDTIYF
>-|TRBJ2-1|TRBV11-2|13|TRBD1
TGTGCCAGCAGCTCCGACAGGGTCGATGAGCAGTTCTTC
CASSSDRVDEQFF
>-|TRBJ2-7|TRBV5-5|15|TRBD1
TGTGCCAGCAGCCTAGGGACAGGTACAGGTGACGAGCAGTACTTC
CASSLGTGTGDEQYF